This T cell receptor (beta chain) was identified in a study of cytomegalovirus exposure and HLA in healthy donors. J was trimmed by 5 bases and V by 1 base; bases with no gene match: 3. The CDR3 contains 15 residues. CDR1 is MGHDK and CDR2 is SYGVNS in the germline V gene. Vbeta (60) and Jbeta (13) primers were used in the PCR. The assay was immunoSEQ multiplex PCR, and TCRdb's table has in-frame clones only and misses some. The table lists approximately 110,000 clones. The material sequenced was PBMCs. This clonotype originated in a man aged 45-65 years in good health and CMV-seronegative. The rearrangement joins TRBV25-1 to TRBJ2-1, with 9 bases lining up with TRBD1. CDR3 protein: CASSEFGTGHNEQFF. The CDR3 coding sequence is TGTGCCAGCAGTGAATTTGGGACAGGGCACAATGAGCAGTTCTTC.